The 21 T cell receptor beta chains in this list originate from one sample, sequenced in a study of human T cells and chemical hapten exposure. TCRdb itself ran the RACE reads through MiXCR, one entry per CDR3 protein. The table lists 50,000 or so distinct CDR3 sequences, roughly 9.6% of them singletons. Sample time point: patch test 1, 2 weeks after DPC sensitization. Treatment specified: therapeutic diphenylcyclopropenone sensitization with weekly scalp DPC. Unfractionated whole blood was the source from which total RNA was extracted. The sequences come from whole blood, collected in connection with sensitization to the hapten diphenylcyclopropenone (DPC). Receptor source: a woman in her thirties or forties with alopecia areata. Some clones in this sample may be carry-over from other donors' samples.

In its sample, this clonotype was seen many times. The CDR3 DNA is TGTGCCACCAGTGAGCTAGCTACAGGGGGCGGGACAGATACGCAGTATTTT. Translating gives CATSELATGGGTDTQYF. The chain joins TRBV24-1 to TRBJ2-3; 9 nucleotides line up with TRBD1. The germline V gene encodes CDR1 KGHDR and CDR2 SFDVKD. V lost 4 bases to trimming and J lost 3 bases; unmatched junction nucleotides: 10. There are 17 residues in the CDR3.

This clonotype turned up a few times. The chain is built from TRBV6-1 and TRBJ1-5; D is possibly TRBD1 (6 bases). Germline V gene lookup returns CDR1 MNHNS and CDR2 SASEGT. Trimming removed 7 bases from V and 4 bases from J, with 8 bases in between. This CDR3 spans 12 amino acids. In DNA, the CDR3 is TGTGCCAGCAAGGGGGGGAATCAGCCCCAGCATTTT. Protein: CASKGGNQPQHF.

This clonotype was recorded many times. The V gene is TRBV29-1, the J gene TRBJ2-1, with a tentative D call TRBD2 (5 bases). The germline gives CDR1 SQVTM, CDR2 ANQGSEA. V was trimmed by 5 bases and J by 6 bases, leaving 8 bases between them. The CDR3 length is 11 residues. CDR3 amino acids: CSVRGVNEQFF. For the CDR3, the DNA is TGCAGCGTTCGGGGAGTCAATGAGCAGTTCTTC.

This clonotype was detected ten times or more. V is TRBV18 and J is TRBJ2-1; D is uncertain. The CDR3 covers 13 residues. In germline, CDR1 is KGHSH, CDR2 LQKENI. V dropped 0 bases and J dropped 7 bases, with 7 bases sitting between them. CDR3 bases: TGTGCCAGCTCACCACCGCCGAGGAATGAGCAGTTCTTC. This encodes CASSPPPRNEQFF.

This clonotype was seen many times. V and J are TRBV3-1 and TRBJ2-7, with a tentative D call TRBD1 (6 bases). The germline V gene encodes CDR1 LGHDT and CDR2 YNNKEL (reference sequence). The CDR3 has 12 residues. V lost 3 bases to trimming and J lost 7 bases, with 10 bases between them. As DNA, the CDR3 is TGTGCCAGCAGCCAGGGGGCGTGGGAGCAGTACTTC. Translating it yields CASSQGAWEQYF.

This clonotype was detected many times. This chain's CDR3 is CASSAGGVTVSVEQFF. The CDR3 nucleotides are TGTGCCAGCTCCGCCGGGGGAGTCACGGTGTCCGTTGAGCAGTTCTTC. V is TRBV18 and J is TRBJ2-1; D perhaps matches TRBD2 (6 bases). Trimming took 6 bases from V and 9 from J, leaving 24 bases between them. The CDR3 runs 16 residues. CDR1 and CDR2 (germline): KGHSH, LQKENI.

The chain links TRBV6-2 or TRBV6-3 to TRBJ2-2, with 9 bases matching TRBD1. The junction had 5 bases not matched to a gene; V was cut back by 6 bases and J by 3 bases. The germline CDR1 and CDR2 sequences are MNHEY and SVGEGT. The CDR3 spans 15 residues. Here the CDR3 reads CASRRRDRDTGELFF. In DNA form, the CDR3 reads TGTGCCAGCAGGCGCCGGGACAGGGACACCGGGGAGCTGTTTTTT.

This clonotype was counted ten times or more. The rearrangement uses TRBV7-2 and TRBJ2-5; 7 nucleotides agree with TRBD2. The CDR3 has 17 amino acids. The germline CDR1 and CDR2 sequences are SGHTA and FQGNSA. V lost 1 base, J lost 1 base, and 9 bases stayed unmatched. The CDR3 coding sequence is TGTGCCAGCAGCTTAGTCGCTTTAGCGGGTTTCCAAGAGACCCAGTACTTC. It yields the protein CASSLVALAGFQETQYF. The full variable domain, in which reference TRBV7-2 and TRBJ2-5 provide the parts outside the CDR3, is GAGVSQSPSNKVTEKGKDVELRCDPISGHTALYWYRQSLGQGLEFLIYFQGNSAPDKSGLPSDRFSAERTGGSVSTLTIQRTQQEDSAVYLCASSLVALAGFQETQYFGPGTRLLVL.

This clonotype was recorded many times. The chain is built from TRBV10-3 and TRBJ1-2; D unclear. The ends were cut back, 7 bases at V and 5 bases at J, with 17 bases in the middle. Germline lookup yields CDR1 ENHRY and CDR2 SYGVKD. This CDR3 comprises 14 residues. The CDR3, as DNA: TGTGCCATCACCCCCACGGACGAGCAATATGGCTACACCTTC. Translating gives CAITPTDEQYGYTF.

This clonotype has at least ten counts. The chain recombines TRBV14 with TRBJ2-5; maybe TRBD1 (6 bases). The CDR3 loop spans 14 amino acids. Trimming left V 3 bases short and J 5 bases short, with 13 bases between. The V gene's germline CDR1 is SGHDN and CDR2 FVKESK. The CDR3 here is CASSQGARSETQYF. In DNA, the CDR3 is TGTGCCAGCAGCCAGGGGGCTAGATCCGAGACCCAGTACTTC. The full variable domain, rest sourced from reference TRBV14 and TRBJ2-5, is EAGVTQFPSHSVIEKGQTVTLRCDPISGHDNLYWYRRVMGKEIKFLLHFVKESKQDESGMPNNRFLAERTGGTYSTLKVQPAELEDSGVYFCASSQGARSETQYFGPGTRLLVL.

The CDR3 bases are TGTGCCAGCAGCTTTGGCCAAGACCAGACCCAGTACTTC. It is translated as CASSFGQDQTQYF. V and J are TRBV11-3 and TRBJ2-5; D remains ambiguous. This CDR3 has 13 residues. Trimming took off 3 bases at V and 6 bases at J, with 11 bases between the two ends. Germline CDR1 and CDR2: SGHNT and YENEEA.

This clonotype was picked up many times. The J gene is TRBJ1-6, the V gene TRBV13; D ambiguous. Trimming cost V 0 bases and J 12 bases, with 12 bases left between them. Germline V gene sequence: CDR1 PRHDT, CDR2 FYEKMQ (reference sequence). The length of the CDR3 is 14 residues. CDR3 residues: CASSLGTPDEPLHF. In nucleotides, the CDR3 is TGTGCCAGCAGCTTAGGAACTCCAGACGAACCCCTCCACTTT.

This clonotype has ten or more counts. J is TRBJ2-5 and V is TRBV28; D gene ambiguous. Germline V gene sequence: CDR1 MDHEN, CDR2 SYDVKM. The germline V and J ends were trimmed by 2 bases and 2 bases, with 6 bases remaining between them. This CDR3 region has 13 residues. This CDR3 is CASSLGQQETQYF. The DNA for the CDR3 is TGTGCCAGCAGTTTAGGGCAGCAAGAGACCCAGTACTTC.

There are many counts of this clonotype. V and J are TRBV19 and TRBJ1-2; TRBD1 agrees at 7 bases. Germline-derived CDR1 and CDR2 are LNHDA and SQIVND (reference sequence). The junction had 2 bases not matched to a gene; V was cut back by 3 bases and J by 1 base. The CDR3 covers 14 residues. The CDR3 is CASSIRDSNYGYTF. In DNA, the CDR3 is TGTGCCAGTAGTATCCGGGACAGTAACTATGGCTACACCTTC.

The CDR3 DNA is TGTGCCAGCAGCTTCCTCACCGGGGAGCTGTTTTTT. Translation gives CASSFLTGELFF. The rearrangement joins TRBV11-2 to TRBJ2-2; D is undetermined. The V end was cut by 3 bases, the J end by 4 bases, with 3 bases between. CDR1 and CDR2 (germline): SGHAT, FQNNGV. This CDR3 is built from 12 residues.

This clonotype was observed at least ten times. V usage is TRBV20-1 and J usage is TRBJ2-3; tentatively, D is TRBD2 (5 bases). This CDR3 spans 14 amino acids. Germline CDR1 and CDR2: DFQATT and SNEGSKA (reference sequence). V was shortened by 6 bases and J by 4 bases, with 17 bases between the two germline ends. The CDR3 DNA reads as TGCAGTGCGACGACTTCAGCGCGGGCAGATACGCAGTATTTT. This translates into CSATTSARADTQYF.

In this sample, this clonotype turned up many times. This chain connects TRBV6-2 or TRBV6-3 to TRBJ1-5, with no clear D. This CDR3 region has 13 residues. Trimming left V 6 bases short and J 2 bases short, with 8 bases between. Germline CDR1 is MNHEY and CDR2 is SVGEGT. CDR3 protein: CASSPWGNQPQHF. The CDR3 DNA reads TGTGCCAGCAGCCCATGGGGCAATCAGCCCCAGCATTTT.

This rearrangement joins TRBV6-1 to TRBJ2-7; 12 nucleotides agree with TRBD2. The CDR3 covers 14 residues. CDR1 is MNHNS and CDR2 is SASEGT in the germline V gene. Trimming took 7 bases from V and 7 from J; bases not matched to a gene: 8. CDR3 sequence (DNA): TGTGCCAGCAATCTACCGGGACTAGCGGGTGAGCAGTACTTC. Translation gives CASNLPGLAGEQYF.

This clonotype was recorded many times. The CDR3: CASSSRQGVDNSPLHF. The CDR3 coding sequence is TGTGCCAGCAGCTCCCGACAGGGGGTAGATAATTCACCCCTCCACTTT. The chain combines TRBV11-2 with TRBJ1-6; 9 bases are a match to TRBD1. The junction had 6 bases not matched to a gene; V was cut back by 4 bases and J by 5 bases. Germline V lookup: CDR1 SGHAT, CDR2 FQNNGV. CDR3 length: 16 residues.

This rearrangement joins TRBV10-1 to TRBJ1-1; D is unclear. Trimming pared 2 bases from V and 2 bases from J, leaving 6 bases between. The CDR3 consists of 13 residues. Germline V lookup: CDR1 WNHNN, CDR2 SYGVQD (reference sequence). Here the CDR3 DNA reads TGCGCCAGCAGTGAGAACCCCAACACTGAAGCTTTCTTT. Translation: CASSENPNTEAFF.

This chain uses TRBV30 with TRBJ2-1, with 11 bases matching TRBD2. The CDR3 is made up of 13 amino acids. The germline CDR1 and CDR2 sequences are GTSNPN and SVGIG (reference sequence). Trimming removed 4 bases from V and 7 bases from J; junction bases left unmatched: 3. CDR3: CAWTWTSGNEQFF. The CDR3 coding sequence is TGTGCCTGGACTTGGACTAGCGGGAATGAGCAGTTCTTC.